This T cell receptor (beta chain) was sequenced for a study of T cells in localized non-small cell lung cancer. Clones were sequenced by immunoSEQ multiplex PCR, and TCRdb holds only the in-frame ones, with some missing. The sample has tens of thousands of clones; over 75% are singletons. Findings of the study overall: Paired adjacent lung recovered a median approximately 57 of the top 100 tumor clones. Among the tissues sampled, uninvolved adjacent lung had the highest T cell clonality, above tumor.

In its sample, this clone ranks as medium-sized. Its antigen is unidentified. Germline V lookup: CDR1 SNHLY, CDR2 FYNNEI. The CDR3 has 13 amino acids. V shed 6 bases and J 3 bases; nucleotides not matched to a gene: 0. Sequenced material: peripheral blood, taken before any cancer treatment. This sequence originates from a male donor aged 60 or over with stage III squamous cell lung carcinoma. The J gene is TRBJ1-4, the V gene TRBV2, with TRBD1 identical over 8 bases. The CDR3 region has the DNA TGTGCCAGCAGACAGGGGGCTAATGAAAAACTGTTTTTT. Protein: CASRQGANEKLFF.